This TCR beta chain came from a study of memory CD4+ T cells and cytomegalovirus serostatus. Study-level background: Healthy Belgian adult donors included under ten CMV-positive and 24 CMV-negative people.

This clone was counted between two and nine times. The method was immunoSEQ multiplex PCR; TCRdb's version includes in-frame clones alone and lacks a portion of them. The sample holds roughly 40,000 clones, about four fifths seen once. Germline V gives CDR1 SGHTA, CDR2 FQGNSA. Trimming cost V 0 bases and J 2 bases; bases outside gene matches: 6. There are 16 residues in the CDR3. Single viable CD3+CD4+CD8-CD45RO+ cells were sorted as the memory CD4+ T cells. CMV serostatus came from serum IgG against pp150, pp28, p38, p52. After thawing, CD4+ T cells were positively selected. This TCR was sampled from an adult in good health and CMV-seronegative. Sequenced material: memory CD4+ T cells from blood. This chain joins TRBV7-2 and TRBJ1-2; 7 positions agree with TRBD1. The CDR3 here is CASSLAEGARNYGYTF. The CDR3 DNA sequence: TGTGCCAGCAGCTTAGCGGAGGGGGCGAGGAACTATGGCTACACCTTC.